This T cell receptor beta chain was found in a study of Ad26.COV2.S vaccination and SARS-CoV-2 variants (dated by TCRdb to the early 2020s). Some background on the complete study: Vaccine-arm donors were drawn from COV1001, a multicentre, randomized, double-blind, placebo-controlled phase I-IIa trial of Ad26.COV2.S in healthy adults. A total of 32 samples were included in the TCR-sequenced set, comprising roughly 19 Ad26.COV2.S vaccine recipients, 5 placebo recipients and 8 SARS-CoV-2 convalescent individuals. Trial participants were randomized into five groups of five: low-dose or high-dose Ad26.COV2.S given once or twice, or placebo on both occasions. TCRbeta repertoire sequencing was used to assess the specificity and breadth of SARS-CoV-2-reactive T cell receptors after Ad26.COV2.S vaccination. Investigators did not know the trial group allocation while performing experiments and assessing outcomes. Ad26.COV2.S was administered intramuscularly at 5 x 10^10 or 1 x 10^11 viral particles, either as a single shot or as two shots given 56 days apart.

As for this clone: Its cognate antigen has yet to be identified. Per-nucleotide qualities are absent, and no much larger clonotype sits a single base away.

The immunoSEQ Assay was used to sequence TCRbeta CDR3 regions. After extraction, genomic DNA underwent amplification by bias-controlled multiplex PCR, followed by high-throughput sequencing. As for how the authors treated the data: To quantify the absolute abundance of every unique TCRbeta CDR3 region, sequences were collapsed and filtered. Usable DNA was measured by amplifying reference genes present in all nucleated cells, and TCRbeta template counts were normalized to that usable DNA to estimate T cell fraction. Repertoire TCRs were annotated as SARS-CoV-2-specific by exact matching of V gene, CDR3 amino acid sequence and J gene to a known reactive TCR set. The reference SARS-CoV-2 TCR set was derived from MIRA and filtered for enrichment in COVID-19-positive ImmuneCODE repertoires, a step that removed public or cross-reactive TCRs. Using the MIRA antigens, annotated TCRs were further analysed by specific ORF or by position within an ORF. Breadth was defined as annotated unique rearrangements over total unique productive rearrangements; depth was the summed frequency of those rearrangements. Two-sided Wilcoxon rank-sum tests were applied when comparing TCR breadth between groups. TCRdb took this table from immuneACCESS and kept in-frame rearrangements with V and J called. Such tables lack part of the clones; where checked against another copy, unresolved V genes explain under half of the gap, and the rest is unexplained. The V and J calls and clone size come from that table; D and trimming were worked out from the DNA. In this sample the table shows about 470,000 clones, roughly 87% of which occur a single time. The biggest ten clones account for around 4.5% of the sample.

The sample's treatment or condition, from its label and the paper: around 19 received Ad26.COV2.S at low or high dose, single or two shots; about 5 received placebo; per-sample allocation not given. For vaccine and placebo recipients, the sequenced repertoires came from samples collected on day 63 after the first injection. Between 29 July and 7 August 2020, Cohort 1b enrolled about two dozen adults aged 18-55 years at one site in Boston, USA. Ad26.COV2.S was a replication-incompetent adenovirus type 26 vector that expressed a prefusion-stabilized SARS-CoV-2 spike protein derived from the original Wuhan strain. The CDR3 has 13 amino acids, counting the end cysteine and phenylalanine. Only the CDR3 portion is preserved as DNA: 39 bases, with reading frame beginning at the first base. CDR1 SGHNT and CDR2 YYREEE are derived from the germline V gene (reference sequence). V and J are truncated by 5 bases and 1 base respectively, leaving an intervening sequence of 9 bases.

Overall study outcomes, separate from this receptor: The authors noted that the TCR breadth and depth analyses may have underestimated total T cell responses. Ad26.COV2.S recipients had higher spike-specific TCR breadth than placebo recipients (P = 0.0014). Vaccine and placebo recipients had comparable non-spike TCR breadth, which fits with the vaccine containing only spike. After vaccination, substantial breadth of spike-specific CD8+ and CD4+ T cell responses was reported. The study was not powered to compare responses between vaccine doses or regimens.

The receptor comes from a person aged 18-60 years who received the Ad26.COV2.S COVID-19 vaccine or a placebo. The sample was peripheral blood, taken in a trial of Ad26.COV2.S vaccine versus placebo. This sequence uses TRBV5-4 and TRBJ2-5; the D gene cannot be named for sure. The CDR3 sequence is CASRGSSQETQYF. The sequenced DNA is TGTGCCAGCAGGGGGTCGAGCCAAGAGACCCAGTACTTC. The full variable domain, with segments outside the CDR3 supplied by the reference TRBV5-4 and TRBJ2-5 proteins, appears as ETGVTQSPTHLIKTRGQQVTLRCSSQSGHNTVSWYQQALGQGPQFIFQYYREEENGRGNFPPRFSGLQFPNYSSELNVNALELDDSALYLCASRGSSQETQYFGPGTRLLVL.